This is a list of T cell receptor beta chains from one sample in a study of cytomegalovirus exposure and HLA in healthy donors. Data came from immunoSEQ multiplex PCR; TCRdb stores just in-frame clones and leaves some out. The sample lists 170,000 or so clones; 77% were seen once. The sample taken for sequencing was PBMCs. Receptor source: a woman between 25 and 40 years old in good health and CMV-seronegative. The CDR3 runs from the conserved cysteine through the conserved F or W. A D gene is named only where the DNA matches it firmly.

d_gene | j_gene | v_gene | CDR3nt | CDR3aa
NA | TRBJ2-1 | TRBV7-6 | TGTGCCAGCAGCCCCCACCCAACAGGGAACTACAATGAGCAGTTCTTC | CASSPHPTGNYNEQFF
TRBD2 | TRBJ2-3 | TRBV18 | TGTGCCAGCTCCCCCCCGAGCGGGGGGGGAGATACGCAGTATTTT | CASSPPSGGGDTQYF
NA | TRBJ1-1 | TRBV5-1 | TGCGCCAGCTCTAGACAGTACTTCTCCATGAACACTGAAGCTTTCTTT | CASSRQYFSMNTEAFF
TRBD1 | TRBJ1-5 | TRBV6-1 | TGTGCCACCCGAGGACAGGGGGCTAATCAGCCCCAGCATTTT | CATRGQGANQPQHF
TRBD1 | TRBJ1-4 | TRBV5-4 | TGTGCCAGCAGCCGCGGGACAGTCATAACAACTAATGAAAAACTGTTTTTT | CASSRGTVITTNEKLFF
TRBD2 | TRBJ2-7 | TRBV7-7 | TGTGCTAGCAGCGTTACTAGCGGGTACGAGCAGTACTTC | CASSVTSGYEQYF
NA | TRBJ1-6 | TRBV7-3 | TGTGCCAGCAGCTTGGGACACAATTCACCCCTCCACTTT | CASSLGHNSPLHF
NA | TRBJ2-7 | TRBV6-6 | TGTGCCAGCAAAAACGAGCCCTACGAGCAGTACTTC | CASKNEPYEQYF
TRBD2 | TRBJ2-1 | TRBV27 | TGTGCCAGCTCCCCCCGCGGGAGCTCCTACAATGAGCAGTTCTTC | CASSPRGSSYNEQFF
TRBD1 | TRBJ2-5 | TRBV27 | TGTGCCAGCAAAGTTTATGTGGCAGGGGGTACGGAGACCCAGTACTTC | CASKVYVAGGTETQYF
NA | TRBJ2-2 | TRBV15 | TGTGCCACCAGCAGCGCAACATCGATGGGGGCGCGGATCACCGGGGAGCTGTTTTTT | CATSSATSMGARITGELFF
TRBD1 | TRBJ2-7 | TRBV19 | TGTGCCAGTAGTACTGGGACAGCCCAATTAATCTACGAGCAGTACTTC | CASSTGTAQLIYEQYF
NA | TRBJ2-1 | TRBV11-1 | TGTGCCAGCAGCCCTATGGCTCGACTGGCACTCAATGAGCAGTTCTTC | CASSPMARLALNEQFF
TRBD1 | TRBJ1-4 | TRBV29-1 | TGCAGCGTTTCGACAGGGTGGAAAGAAAAACTGTTTTTT | CSVSTGWKEKLFF
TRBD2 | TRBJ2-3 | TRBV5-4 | TGTGCCAGCAGCTTGTCTGCGGGGGGCACAGATACGCAGTATTTT | CASSLSAGGTDTQYF
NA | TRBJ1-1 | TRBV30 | TGTGCCTGGAGTTTCTGGGCGGGGGACACTGAAGCTTTCTTT | CAWSFWAGDTEAFF
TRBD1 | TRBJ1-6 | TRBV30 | TGTGCCTGGAGTGCCCACGACAGGGACACTTCACCCCTCCACTTT | CAWSAHDRDTSPLHF
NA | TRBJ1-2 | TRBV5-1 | TGCGCCAGCAGCTCGGGTCCCCCAATGGGTGGCTACACCTTC | CASSSGPPMGGYTF
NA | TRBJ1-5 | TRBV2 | TGTGCCAGCAGCCGGGGGGGGCAGGGGATTCAGCCCCAGCATTTT | CASSRGGQGIQPQHF
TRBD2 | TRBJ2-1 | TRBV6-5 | TGTGCCAGCAGCAGTCTTAGCGGGGGGTACAATGAGCAGTTCTTC | CASSSLSGGYNEQFF
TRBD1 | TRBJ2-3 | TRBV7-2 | TGTGCCAGCAGCCGGGGACAGGCGCCGGCAGATACGCAGTATTTT | CASSRGQAPADTQYF